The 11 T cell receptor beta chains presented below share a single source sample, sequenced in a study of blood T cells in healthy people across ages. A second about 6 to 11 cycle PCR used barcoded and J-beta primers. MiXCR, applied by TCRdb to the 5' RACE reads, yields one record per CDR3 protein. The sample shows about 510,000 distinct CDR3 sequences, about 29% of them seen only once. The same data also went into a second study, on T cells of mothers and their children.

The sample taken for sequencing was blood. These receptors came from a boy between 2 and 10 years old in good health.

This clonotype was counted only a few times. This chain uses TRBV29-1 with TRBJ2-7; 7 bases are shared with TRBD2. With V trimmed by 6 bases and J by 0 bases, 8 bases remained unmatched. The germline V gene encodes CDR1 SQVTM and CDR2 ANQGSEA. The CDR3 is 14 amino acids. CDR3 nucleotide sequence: TGCAGCGTGGGAGTGGGCGGGAGCTCCTACGAGCAGTACTTC. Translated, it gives CSVGVGGSSYEQYF.

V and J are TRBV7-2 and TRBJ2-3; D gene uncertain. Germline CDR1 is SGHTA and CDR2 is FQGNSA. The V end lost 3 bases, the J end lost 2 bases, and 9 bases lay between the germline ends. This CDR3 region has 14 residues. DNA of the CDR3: TGTGCCAGCAGCTTCGACGGAAACACAGATACGCAGTATTTT. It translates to CASSFDGNTDTQYF. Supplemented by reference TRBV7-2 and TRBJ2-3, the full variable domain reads GAGVSQSPSNKVTEKGKDVELRCDPISGHTALYWYRQSLGQGLEFLIYFQGNSAPDKSGLPSDRFSAERTGGSVSTLTIQRTQQEDSAVYLCASSFDGNTDTQYFGPGTRLTVL.

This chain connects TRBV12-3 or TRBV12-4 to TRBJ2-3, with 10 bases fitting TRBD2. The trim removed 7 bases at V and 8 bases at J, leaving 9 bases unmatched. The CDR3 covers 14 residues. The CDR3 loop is CASNIAGGLLTQYF. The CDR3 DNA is TGTGCCAGCAACATAGCGGGGGGCCTCCTTACGCAGTATTTT.

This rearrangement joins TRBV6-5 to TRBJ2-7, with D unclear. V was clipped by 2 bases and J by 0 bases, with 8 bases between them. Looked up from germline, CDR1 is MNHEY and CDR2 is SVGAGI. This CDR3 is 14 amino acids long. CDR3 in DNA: TGTGCCAGCAGTTACCTATCGTACTCCTACGAGCAGTACTTC. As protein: CASSYLSYSYEQYF.

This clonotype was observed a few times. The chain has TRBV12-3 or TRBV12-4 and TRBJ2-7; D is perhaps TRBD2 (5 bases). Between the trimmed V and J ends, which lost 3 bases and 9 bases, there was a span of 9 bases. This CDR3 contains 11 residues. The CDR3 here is CASSLGSGQYF. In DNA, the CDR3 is TGTGCCAGCAGTTTGGGGAGCGGGCAGTACTTC.

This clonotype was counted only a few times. CDR3 in DNA: TGTGCCAGCAGTTTCGGCAGATTAACCTATGGCTACACCTTC. Its translation: CASSFGRLTYGYTF. The chain is built from TRBV12-3 or TRBV12-4 and TRBJ1-2; D gene ambiguous. This CDR3 spans 14 amino acids. Trimming took 3 bases from V and 4 from J, leaving 12 bases between them.

The CDR3 reads CASTARASLMNTEAFF. The CDR3 coding sequence is TGTGCCAGTACCGCCCGGGCCTCACTCATGAACACTGAAGCTTTCTTT. V and J are TRBV19 and TRBJ1-1; D is undetermined. Germline-derived CDR1 and CDR2 are LNHDA and SQIVND (reference sequence). There are 16 residues in the CDR3. V was pared by 7 bases and J by 0 bases, with 18 bases between.

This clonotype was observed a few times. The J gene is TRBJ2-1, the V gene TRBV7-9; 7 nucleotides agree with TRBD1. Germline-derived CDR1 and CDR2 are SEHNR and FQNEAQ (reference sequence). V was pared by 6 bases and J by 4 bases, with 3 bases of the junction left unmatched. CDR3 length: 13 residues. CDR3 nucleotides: TGTGCCAGCAGGATGACAGGGTACAATGAGCAGTTCTTC. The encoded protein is CASRMTGYNEQFF.

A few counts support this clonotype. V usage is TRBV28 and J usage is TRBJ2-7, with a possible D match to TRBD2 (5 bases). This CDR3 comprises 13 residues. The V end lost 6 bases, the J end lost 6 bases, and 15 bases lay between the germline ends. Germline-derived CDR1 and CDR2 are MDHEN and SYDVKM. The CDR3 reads CASSRDSKSEQYF. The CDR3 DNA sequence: TGTGCCAGCAGCCGGGATTCCAAGAGCGAGCAGTACTTC.

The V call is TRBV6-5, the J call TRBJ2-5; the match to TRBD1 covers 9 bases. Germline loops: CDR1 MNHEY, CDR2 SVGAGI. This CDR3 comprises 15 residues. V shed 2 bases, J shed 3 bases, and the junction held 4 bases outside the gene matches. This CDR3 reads CASSYTDRGEETQYF. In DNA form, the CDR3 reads TGTGCCAGCAGTTACACGGACAGGGGAGAAGAGACCCAGTACTTC.

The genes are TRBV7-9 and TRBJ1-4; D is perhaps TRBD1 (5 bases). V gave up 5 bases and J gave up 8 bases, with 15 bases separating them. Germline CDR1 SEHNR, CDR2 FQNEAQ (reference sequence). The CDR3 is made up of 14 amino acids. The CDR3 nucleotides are TGTGCCAGCAGCCCCCGGAGGGGCCTAGAAAAACTGTTTTTT. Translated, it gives CASSPRRGLEKLFF.